The T cell receptor (beta chain) under discussion was sequenced for a study of blood T cell repertoires in COVID-19. For the study at large: Both acute and convalescent COVID-19 samples were obtained from the United States, Italy and Spain. The analysed material was cDNA or gDNA that came from T cells, B-cell-depleted T cells, or PBMCs.

The table came from immunoSEQ multiplex PCR; TCRdb's copy has only in-frame clones and leaves some out. The repertoire includes approximately 210,000 clones, about 91% of them detected once, and approximately 1.2% sits in the top ten. Trimming took 4 bases from V and 8 from J, leaving 22 bases between them. Germline-derived CDR1 and CDR2 are SGHNT and YYREEE (reference sequence). This CDR3 region has 17 residues. The source of this sequence is a man aged 25-40 years with acute or convalescent COVID-19. The specimen was peripheral blood. V is TRBV5-4 and J is TRBJ1-6; weak D call: TRBD1 (5 bases). For the CDR3, the DNA is TGTGCCAGCAGCGGAGGCGGGACGGAAGGAATTTATTCACCCCTCCACTTT. Its protein product is CASSGGGTEGIYSPLHF.